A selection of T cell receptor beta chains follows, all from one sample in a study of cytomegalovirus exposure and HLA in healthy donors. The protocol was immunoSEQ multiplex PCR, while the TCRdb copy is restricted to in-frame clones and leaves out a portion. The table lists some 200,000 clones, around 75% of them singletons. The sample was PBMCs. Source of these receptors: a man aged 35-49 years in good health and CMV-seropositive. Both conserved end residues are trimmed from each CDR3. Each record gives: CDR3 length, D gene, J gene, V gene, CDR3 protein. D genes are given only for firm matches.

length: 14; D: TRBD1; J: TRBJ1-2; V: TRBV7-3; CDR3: ASSLLRGQGVWGYT
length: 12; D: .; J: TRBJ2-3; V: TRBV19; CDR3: ASSLTASTDTQY
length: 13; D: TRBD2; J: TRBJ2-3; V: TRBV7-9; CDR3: ASSFSLAEADTQY
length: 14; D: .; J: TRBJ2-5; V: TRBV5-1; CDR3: ASSLLQGGRQETQY
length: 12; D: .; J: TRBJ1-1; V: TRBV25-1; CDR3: ASSESGGGTEAF
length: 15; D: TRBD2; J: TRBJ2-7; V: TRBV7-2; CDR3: ASSLLLAGGHSYEQY
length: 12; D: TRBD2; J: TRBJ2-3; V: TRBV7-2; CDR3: ASSLGTSRNTQY
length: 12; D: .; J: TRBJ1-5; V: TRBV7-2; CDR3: ASSSSGGNQPQH
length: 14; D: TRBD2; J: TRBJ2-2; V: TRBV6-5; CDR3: ASSYGGLGTTGELF
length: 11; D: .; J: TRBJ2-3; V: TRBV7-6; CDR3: ASSLAIADTQY
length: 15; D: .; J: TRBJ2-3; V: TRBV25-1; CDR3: ASTRDLFGGGADTQY
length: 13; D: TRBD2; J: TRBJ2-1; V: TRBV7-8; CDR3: ASSLRRGAYNEQF
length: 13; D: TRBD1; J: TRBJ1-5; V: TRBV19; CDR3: ASSMGRGRSQPQH
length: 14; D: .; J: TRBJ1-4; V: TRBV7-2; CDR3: ASSLGGGLTNEKLF
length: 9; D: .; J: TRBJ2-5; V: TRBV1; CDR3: TSSAGETQY
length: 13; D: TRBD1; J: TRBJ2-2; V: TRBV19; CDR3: ASSLVDRAAGELF
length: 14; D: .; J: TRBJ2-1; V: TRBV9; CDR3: ASSVMGLPNYNEQF
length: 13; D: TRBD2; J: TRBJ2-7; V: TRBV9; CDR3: ASSPRAGVHYEQY
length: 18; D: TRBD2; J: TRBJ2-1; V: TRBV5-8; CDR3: ASSPGTSGGLTSSYNEQF
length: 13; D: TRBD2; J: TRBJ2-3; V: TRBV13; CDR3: ASSSSGTSTDTQY
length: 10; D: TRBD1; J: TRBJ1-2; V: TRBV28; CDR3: ASWDRADGYT
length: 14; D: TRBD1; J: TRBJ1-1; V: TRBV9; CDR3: ASSPRQGVVNTEAF
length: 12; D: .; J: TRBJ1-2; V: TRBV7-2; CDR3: ASSSPDMIYGYT
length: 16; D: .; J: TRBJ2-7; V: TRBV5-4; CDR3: ASSLEIGQGWENYEQY
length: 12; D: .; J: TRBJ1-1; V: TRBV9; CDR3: ASSAGGMNTEAF
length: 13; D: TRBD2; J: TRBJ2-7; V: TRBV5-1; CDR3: ASSPGSGGNYEQY
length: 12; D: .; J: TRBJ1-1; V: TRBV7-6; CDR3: ASSPFEGNTEAF
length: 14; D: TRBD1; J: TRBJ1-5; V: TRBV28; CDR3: ASSSSGTELNQPQH
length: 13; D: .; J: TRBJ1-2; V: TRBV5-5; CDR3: ASSLSWSFGNGYT
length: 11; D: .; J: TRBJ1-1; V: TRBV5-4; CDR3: ASSDGGDTEAF
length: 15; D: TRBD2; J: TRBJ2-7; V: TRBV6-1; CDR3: ASSETAGGSGPYEQY
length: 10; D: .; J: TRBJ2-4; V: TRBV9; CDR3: ASSSSENIQY
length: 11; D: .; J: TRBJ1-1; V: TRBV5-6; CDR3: ASSSQDLTEAF
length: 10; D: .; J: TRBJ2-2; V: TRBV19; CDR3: ASSMSAGELF
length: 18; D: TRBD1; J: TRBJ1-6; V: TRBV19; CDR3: ASSIDQGQGITSDNSPLH
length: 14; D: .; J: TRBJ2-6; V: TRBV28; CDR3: ASSSGTLSGANVLT
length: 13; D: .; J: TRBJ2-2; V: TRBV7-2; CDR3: ASRPARENTGELF
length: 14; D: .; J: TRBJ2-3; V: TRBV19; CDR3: ASSIWAGASTDTQY
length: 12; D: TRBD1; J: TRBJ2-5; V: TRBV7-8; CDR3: ASSFDRVWETQY
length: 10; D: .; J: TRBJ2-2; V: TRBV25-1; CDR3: ASSEYTGELF
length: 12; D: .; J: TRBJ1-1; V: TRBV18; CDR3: ASSTGWLNTEAF
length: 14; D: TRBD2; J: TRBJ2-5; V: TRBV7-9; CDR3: ASSSRLAAYQETQY
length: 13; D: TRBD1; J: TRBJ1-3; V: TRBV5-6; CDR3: ASSRTGGSGNTIY
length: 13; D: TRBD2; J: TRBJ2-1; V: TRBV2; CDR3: ASSERSSGLNEQF
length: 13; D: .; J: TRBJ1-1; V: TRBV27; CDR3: ASSSGHHSNTEAF
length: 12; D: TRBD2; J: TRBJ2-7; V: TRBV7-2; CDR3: ASSPGRGSYEQY
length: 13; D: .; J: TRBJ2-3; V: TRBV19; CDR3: ASSIGTFGADTQY
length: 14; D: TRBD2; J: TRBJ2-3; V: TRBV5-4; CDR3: ASSKPSGGPTDTQY
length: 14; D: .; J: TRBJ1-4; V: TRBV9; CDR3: ASSVEGGAPNEKLF
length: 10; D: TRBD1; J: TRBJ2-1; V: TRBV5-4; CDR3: ASSLEGTGVL
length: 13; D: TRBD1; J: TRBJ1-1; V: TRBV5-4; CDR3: ASSLNRGKNTEAF
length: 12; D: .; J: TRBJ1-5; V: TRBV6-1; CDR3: ASNEGGGWEPQH
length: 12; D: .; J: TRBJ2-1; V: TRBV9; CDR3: ASSVEPLYNEQF
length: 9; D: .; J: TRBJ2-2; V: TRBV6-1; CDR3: ASGAAGELF
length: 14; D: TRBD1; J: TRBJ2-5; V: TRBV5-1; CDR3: ASSLEVTGVLETQY
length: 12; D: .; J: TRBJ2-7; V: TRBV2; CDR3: ASSEVGVTYEQY
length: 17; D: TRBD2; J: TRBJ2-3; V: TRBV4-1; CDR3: ASSFDRETSGGYTDTQY
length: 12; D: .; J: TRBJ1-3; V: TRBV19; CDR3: ASSMRIHGNTIY
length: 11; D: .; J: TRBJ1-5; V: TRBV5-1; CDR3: ASSLRGNQPQH